This T cell receptor beta chain was documented in a study of naive and memory T cell subsets. Study results and caveats: Naive and memory repertoire findings lacked a ground truth for validation. Especially in CD8 cells, naive repertoires contained a few larger clonotypes, possibly CD45RA-re-expressing memory cells.

The beta constant-region primer was an equimolar mix of two oligonucleotides covering TRBC1 and TRBC2. Nested alpha and beta constant-region primers with the SP2 primer drove four PCR rounds on ligated cDNA. A single record per CDR3 protein comes from TCRdb applying MiXCR to the UMI-ligation and nested PCR reads. Of 120,000 to 150,000 distinct CDR3 sequences listed, roughly a fifth are singletons. Germline V gives CDR1 SQVTM, CDR2 ANQGSEA. V shed 4 bases and J shed 7 bases, with 8 bases lying between them. This CDR3 region has 10 residues. As regards this clonotype: Its antigen is unknown.

Sequenced sample: naive CD8+ T cells from blood. The TCR was taken from a human donor in good health. This rearrangement joins TRBV29-1 to TRBJ2-7; D remains unclear. In DNA form, the CDR3 reads TGCAGCGTTGGAGAAAGGGAGCAGTACTTC. Amino acids: CSVGEREQYF.